The 20 T cell receptor beta chains below come from one sample, sequenced in a study of blood T cell repertoires in COVID-19. Data came from immunoSEQ multiplex PCR; TCRdb stores just in-frame clones and leaves some out. Seen here are about 130,000 clones, roughly 88% observed once, and the top ten hold about a tenth. Sequencing was done on a sample of peripheral blood. The receptors originated from a man in his forties or fifties with acute or convalescent COVID-19.

Details on this clone: At the DNA level, this CDR3 is encoded by other sequences in the same sample as well. The rearrangement links TRBV3-1 (or the pseudogene TRBV3-2) to TRBJ1-1; a possible D gene is TRBD1 (5 bases). Germline loops: CDR1 LGHDT, CDR2 YNNKEL (reference sequence). Trimming pared 3 bases from V and 1 base from J, leaving 9 bases between. This CDR3 has 14 residues. CDR3 residues: CASSQQGANTEAFF. The CDR3 DNA follows: TGTGCCAGCAGCCAGCAAGGGGCGAACACTGAAGCTTTCTTT.

With regard to this clone: An end of the junction differs from the germline gene, which may be a read error. The rearrangement uses TRBV7-7 and TRBJ1-3; the D gene is possibly TRBD1 (6 bases). This CDR3 comprises 15 residues. Germline-derived CDR1 and CDR2 are SSHAT and FNYEAQ (reference sequence). The CDR3 DNA is TGTGCTAGCAGCCCCGGACAGTCCTCTGGAAACACCATATATTTT. Residues: CASSPGQSSGNTIYF.

The count of this clone is one. This chain uses TRBV3-1 (or the pseudogene TRBV3-2) with TRBJ1-5; D unclear. CDR1 LGHDT and CDR2 YNNKEL come from the germline V gene (reference sequence). The V end was cut by 2 bases, the J end by 6 bases, with 8 bases between. CDR3 size: 13 residues. For the CDR3, the DNA is TGTGCCAGCAGCCAAATGAGGGCTCAGCCCCAGCATTTT. Translated: CASSQMRAQPQHF.

The gene calls are TRBV3-1 (or the pseudogene TRBV3-2) and TRBJ2-3; TRBD2 agrees at 8 bases. This CDR3 region has 14 residues. Germline CDR1 and CDR2: LGHDT and YNNKEL (reference sequence). V trimming: 4 bases; J trimming: 5 bases; junction bases outside the gene matches: 5. The CDR3 sequence: CASSPGTRLDTQYF. In nucleotides, the CDR3 is TGTGCCAGCAGCCCCGGGACTAGATTAGATACGCAGTATTTT.

This rearrangement joins TRBV27 to TRBJ2-5, with D tentatively TRBD2 (6 bases). Germline CDR1 reads MNHEY; CDR2 reads SMNVEV (reference sequence). Trimming shortened V by 6 bases and J by 5 bases, and 13 bases separated the two germline ends. The CDR3 runs to 13 residues. The CDR3 loop is CASRPEGRETQYF. The CDR3 nucleotides read TGTGCCAGCAGACCGGAGGGGCGGGAGACCCAGTACTTC.

J is TRBJ2-7 and V is TRBV5-1; D is uncertain. V lost 2 bases and J 3 bases, leaving 18 bases between the germline ends. This CDR3 has 16 residues. From germline, CDR1 is SGHRS and CDR2 YFSETQ. This chain's CDR3 is CASSFGQEIFNYEQYF. Here the CDR3 DNA reads TGCGCCAGCAGCTTTGGCCAGGAAATTTTTAACTACGAGCAGTACTTC.

J is TRBJ1-3 and V is TRBV11-3; D might be TRBD1 (6 bases). Trimming stripped 8 bases from V and 0 bases from J, with 23 bases between. Germline V gives CDR1 SGHNT, CDR2 YENEEA. The CDR3 is made up of 18 amino acids. In nucleotides, the CDR3 is TGTGCCAGCGACCGTCCCCGGGACACCAACTCCTCTGGAAACACCATATATTTT. This translates into CASDRPRDTNSSGNTIYF. The complete variable domain, with remaining parts taken from reference TRBV11-3 and TRBJ1-3, reads EAGVVQSPRYKIIEKKQPVAFWCNPISGHNTLYWYLQNLGQGPELLIRYENEEAVDDSQLPKDRFSAERLKGVDSTLKIQPAELGDSAVYLCASDRPRDTNSSGNTIYFGEGSWLTVV.

The chain recombines TRBV5-1 with TRBJ1-1; no reliable D call. Trimming stripped 4 bases from V and 0 bases from J, with 10 bases between. Germline V gene data show CDR1 as SGHRS and CDR2 as YFSETQ. This CDR3 has 14 amino acids. This CDR3 reads CASSVGEMNTEAFF. CDR3 in DNA: TGCGCCAGCAGCGTTGGGGAGATGAACACTGAAGCTTTCTTT. Full variable domain (missing parts from reference TRBV5-1 and TRBJ1-1): KAGVTQTPRYLIKTRGQQVTLSCSPISGHRSVSWYQQTPGQGLQFLFEYFSETQRNKGNFPGRFSGRQFSNSRSEMNVSTLELGDSALYLCASSVGEMNTEAFFGQGTRLTVV.

The V gene is TRBV3-1 (or the pseudogene TRBV3-2), the J gene TRBJ2-1; TRBD2 matches at 9 bases. V lost 1 base to trimming and J lost 9 bases; unmatched junction nucleotides: 10. The CDR3 loop spans 16 amino acids. Germline V gene sequence: CDR1 LGHDT, CDR2 YNNKEL (reference sequence). The CDR3 protein is CASSQAEFGAGGEQFF. CDR3 coding DNA: TGTGCCAGCAGCCAAGCTGAGTTCGGAGCGGGAGGTGAGCAGTTCTTC.

The rearrangement joins TRBV6-5 to TRBJ1-1; the D is unclear. This CDR3 has 12 amino acids. The ends were cut back, 7 bases at V and 4 bases at J, with 10 bases in the middle. Germline V CDR1 and CDR2: MNHEY, SVGAGI. Here the CDR3 DNA reads TGTGCCAGCACCCCCTGGAGCACTGAAGCTTTCTTT. This sequence encodes CASTPWSTEAFF.

The chain links TRBV6-2 or TRBV6-3 to TRBJ2-1; 11 positions match TRBD2. Germline V gives CDR1 MNHEY, CDR2 SVGEGT. Unmatched junction bases numbered 16, after V lost 5 bases and J lost 4 bases. The CDR3 spans 19 residues. The CDR3 here is CASSKGLAVNLPYYNEQFF. CDR3 nucleotide sequence: TGTGCCAGCAGTAAGGGACTAGCGGTGAACCTACCTTATTACAATGAGCAGTTCTTC.

The V and J genes are TRBV5-1 and TRBJ1-2, with 11 bases identical to TRBD1. The CDR3 consists of 14 residues. CDR1 SGHRS and CDR2 YFSETQ come from the germline V gene. The trim removed 4 bases at V and 8 bases at J, leaving 7 bases unmatched. In DNA form, the CDR3 reads TGCGCCAGCAGCAAGGGACAGGGGGAGGGAGGCTACACCTTC. As protein: CASSKGQGEGGYTF.

The chain has TRBV11-2 and TRBJ1-4, with D perhaps matching TRBD1 (5 bases). CDR1 is SGHAT, CDR2 FQNNGV, per germline. There are 13 residues in the CDR3. V was trimmed by 5 bases and J by 6 bases, leaving 10 bases between them. For the CDR3, the DNA is TGTGCCAGCAGCCTGGACATTTATGAAAAACTGTTTTTT. Amino acid sequence: CASSLDIYEKLFF.

The table lists this clone with a few counts. The rearrangement links TRBV5-4 to TRBJ2-7; D unresolved. Germline CDR1 is SGHNT and CDR2 is YYREEE (reference sequence). This CDR3 region has 16 residues. V shed 4 bases and J shed 4 bases, with 21 bases lying between them. This CDR3 reads CASSPTRLSPQYEQYF. In DNA form, the CDR3 reads TGTGCCAGCAGCCCCACGCGGCTATCTCCTCAATACGAGCAGTACTTC.

The chain combines TRBV28 with TRBJ1-2; 8 positions agree with TRBD1. Germline CDR1 MDHEN, CDR2 SYDVKM. The CDR3 spans 15 residues. Germline trimming cut 4 bases from V and 2 bases from J; bases unmatched to any gene: 6. The chain's CDR3 is CASSSSGGANYGYTF. CDR3 nucleotides: TGTGCCAGCAGTTCATCAGGGGGCGCCAACTATGGCTACACCTTC.

The genes are TRBV19 and TRBJ1-5; D ambiguous. Trimming cost V 6 bases and J 5 bases, with 11 bases left between them. The CDR3 totals 13 residues. CDR1 is LNHDA and CDR2 is SQIVND in the germline V gene (reference sequence). The CDR3 DNA is TGTGCCAGTAGGCGGGAACAATATCAGCCCCAGCATTTT. This translates into CASRREQYQPQHF.

This rearrangement joins TRBV28 to TRBJ2-7, with TRBD1 matching 7 bases. V lost 1 base, J lost 6 bases, and 9 bases stayed unmatched. The germline gives CDR1 MDHEN, CDR2 SYDVKM. This CDR3 comprises 15 residues. CDR3 sequence: CASSLYDRVPREQYF. The CDR3 region has the DNA TGTGCCAGCAGTTTATACGACAGGGTACCTCGCGAGCAGTACTTC.

V is TRBV7-2 and J is TRBJ1-5, with TRBD1 matching 7 bases. From germline, CDR1 is SGHTA and CDR2 FQGNSA. This CDR3 has 13 amino acids. V was pared by 6 bases and J by 6 bases, with 5 bases of the junction left unmatched. The CDR3: CASSFRGLQPQHF. CDR3 in DNA: TGTGCCAGCAGTTTTAGGGGGCTTCAGCCCCAGCATTTT.

In its sample, this clone was seen a few times. The chain links TRBV6-6 to TRBJ1-5; D gene ambiguous. Trimming took 0 bases from V and 0 from J, leaving 3 bases between them. The CDR3 consists of 14 residues. The V gene's germline CDR1 is MNHNY and CDR2 SVGAGI (reference sequence). The CDR3 sequence is CASSYSSSNQPQHF. DNA for the CDR3: TGTGCCAGCAGTTACTCTAGTAGCAATCAGCCCCAGCATTTT.

The gene calls are TRBV11-3 and TRBJ1-3; D not resolved. Germline CDR1 and CDR2: SGHNT and YENEEA. V lost 6 bases and J lost 8, with 14 bases in between. The CDR3 is 13 amino acids. The CDR3: CASSGPYSDTIYF. The CDR3, as DNA: TGTGCCAGCAGTGGGCCGTACTCAGACACCATATATTTT.